This T cell receptor (beta chain) derives from a study of blood T cell repertoires in COVID-19. The V and J ends lost 6 bases and 1 base, in that order; junction bases with no gene match: 6. CDR1 SGHKS and CDR2 YYEKEE come from the germline V gene (reference sequence). The CDR3 consists of 15 residues. Clones were sequenced by immunoSEQ multiplex PCR, and TCRdb holds only the in-frame ones, with some missing. Altogether about 210,000 clones are present, about 85% being singletons, with the ten largest covering 1.5% to 2%. This receptor was obtained from a man between 65 and 80 years old with acute or convalescent COVID-19. Sequencing was done on a sample of peripheral blood. V and J are TRBV5-5 and TRBJ1-5; 8 positions agree with TRBD1. The DNA for the CDR3 is TGTGCCAGCAACCCAGGGGGCGTCAGCAATCAGCCCCAGCATTTT. Residues: CASNPGGVSNQPQHF.